This T cell receptor (beta chain) was captured by sequencing in a study of blood T cell repertoires in COVID-19. This CDR3 has 14 amino acids. Trimming cost V 4 bases and J 2 bases, with 11 bases left between them. The germline CDR1 and CDR2 sequences are KGHSH and LQKENI. Only in-frame clones appear in the TCRdb table, and some are missing; sequencing was by immunoSEQ multiplex PCR. The repertoire holds nearly 400,000 clones, with roughly nine tenths as singletons. The sequenced sample was PBMCs or T cells enriched from blood (not recorded which). The TCR comes from a woman aged 25 to 39 who had recovered from COVID-19. The rearrangement uses TRBV18 and TRBJ2-5; D possibly corresponds to TRBD2 (5 bases). The CDR3 spells CASSRLTAQETQYF. For the CDR3, the DNA is TGTGCCAGCTCACGACTAACGGCGCAAGAGACCCAGTACTTC.